These 30 T cell receptor beta chains came from one sample sequenced in a study of blood T cell repertoires in COVID-19 (dated by TCRdb to 2020 to 2022). Preparation of the library involved the immunoSEQ multiplex PCR assay. In its TCRdb copy, this immuneACCESS table keeps in-frame sequences only and misses some clones. Where compared with another copy, unresolved V genes explain less than half of these, and the others have no known cause. This sample is represented by roughly 66,000 clones; 82% of them were singletons. The ten most abundant clones make up under 7% of the sample. The specimen sequenced was peripheral blood. The receptors derive from a man aged 60 to 75 with acute or convalescent COVID-19.

The chain has TRBV6-5 and TRBJ1-5; tentative D call: TRBD1 (5 bases). The CDR3 runs 13 residues. Germline V CDR1 and CDR2: MNHEY, SVGAGI. V was trimmed by 0 bases and J by 6 bases, leaving 6 bases between them. CDR3 bases: TGTGCCAGCAGTTACTCCGACAGTCAGCCCCAGCATTTT. Translation: CASSYSDSQPQHF.

V is TRBV14 and J is TRBJ2-1; 9 bases align to TRBD2. There are 18 residues in the CDR3. V lost 0 bases to trimming and J lost 9 bases; unmatched junction nucleotides: 15. Germline V gene lookup returns CDR1 SGHDN and CDR2 FVKESK. The CDR3 bases are TGTGCCAGCAGCCAAGATCGTGGCCGGGCGGGGGGGCAGGTTGAGCAGTTCTTC. Translating it yields CASSQDRGRAGGQVEQFF. Together with reference TRBV14 and TRBJ2-1, the CDR3 gives the full variable domain: EAGVTQFPSHSVIEKGQTVTLRCDPISGHDNLYWYRRVMGKEIKFLLHFVKESKQDESGMPNNRFLAERTGGTYSTLKVQPAELEDSGVYFCASSQDRGRAGGQVEQFFGPGTRLTVL.

This clone occurred a few times. The chain couples TRBV18 to TRBJ1-2, with 9 bases matching TRBD1. Unmatched junction bases numbered 11, after V lost 5 bases and J lost 7 bases. CDR1 is KGHSH, CDR2 LQKENI, per germline. The CDR3 spans 15 residues. This CDR3 reads CASSTSDRGSGGYTF. The CDR3 DNA reads as TGTGCCAGCTCAACCTCGGACAGGGGATCAGGTGGCTACACCTTC.

The V gene is TRBV10-3, the J gene TRBJ1-6, with D possibly TRBD1 on 5 matching bases. V was clipped by 7 bases and J by 8 bases, with 21 bases between them. CDR1 and CDR2 (germline): ENHRY, SYGVKD. The CDR3 is 16 amino acids. The DNA for the CDR3 is TGTGCCATCACGACTAGAAGGGAACAGGATGATTCACCCCTCCACTTT. Protein sequence: CAITTRREQDDSPLHF.

This sequence joins TRBV4-2 and TRBJ1-5, with D perhaps TRBD1 (5 bases). This CDR3 comprises 14 residues. Trimming took off 1 base at V and 6 bases at J, with 10 bases between the two ends. CDR1 is LGHNA and CDR2 is YNFKEQ in the germline V gene. Here the CDR3 reads CASSQVSGGQPQHF. The CDR3 nucleotides are TGTGCCAGCAGCCAAGTCTCGGGGGGTCAGCCCCAGCATTTT.

This clone has more than one count but fewer than ten. The rearrangement links TRBV29-1 to TRBJ1-5; D uncertain. V lost 0 bases to trimming and J lost 0 bases, with 6 bases between them. The germline V gene encodes CDR1 SQVTM and CDR2 ANQGSEA. The CDR3 is 14 residues long. CDR3 DNA sequence: TGCAGCGTTGAAGAGAGGGATAGCAATCAGCCCCAGCATTTT. The encoded protein is CSVEERDSNQPQHF. Full variable domain (rest looked up from reference TRBV29-1 and TRBJ1-5): SAVISQKPSRDICQRGTSLTIQCQVDSQVTMMFWYRQQPGQSLTLIATANQGSEATYESGFVIDKFPISRPNLTFSTLTVSNMSPEDSSIYLCSVEERDSNQPQHFGDGTRLSIL.

The chain is built from TRBV29-1 and TRBJ2-7; D uncertain. Per germline, CDR1 SQVTM and CDR2 ANQGSEA. The CDR3 loop spans 12 amino acids. Trimming shortened V by 7 bases and J by 0 bases, and 10 bases separated the two germline ends. The CDR3 nucleotides read TGCAGCGCCGGTTCTAGCTCCTACGAGCAGTACTTC. This codes for CSAGSSSYEQYF.

V and J are TRBV13 and TRBJ2-3, with 7 bases lining up with TRBD2. The CDR3 extends over 15 amino acids. The V gene end was trimmed by 3 bases and the J gene end by 5 bases; junction bases not matched to a gene: 8. Germline CDR1 reads PRHDT; CDR2 reads FYEKMQ (reference sequence). The CDR3 DNA is TGTGCCAGCAGCTTGAGGGAACTAGCGATAGATACGCAGTATTTT. It translates to CASSLRELAIDTQYF. Complete variable domain (other parts from reference TRBV13 and TRBJ2-3): AAGVIQSPRHLIKEKRETATLKCYPIPRHDTVYWYQQGPGQDPQFLISFYEKMQSDKGSIPDRFSAQQFSDYHSELNMSSLELGDSALYFCASSLRELAIDTQYFGPGTRLTVL.

The gene calls are TRBV10-1 and TRBJ1-3, with D uncertain. V dropped 9 bases and J dropped 0 bases, with 6 bases sitting between them. The CDR3 spans 12 residues. Germline assignment: CDR1 WNHNN and CDR2 SYGVQD (reference sequence). The CDR3 nucleotides are TGCGCCAGACAGAGCTCTGGAAACACCATATATTTT. Protein product: CARQSSGNTIYF.

This clone is categorized as medium-sized. V usage is TRBV2 and J usage is TRBJ1-5, with D maybe TRBD1 (5 bases). The CDR3 extends over 15 amino acids. With 1 base removed from V and 1 base from J, the gap between germline ends came to 8 bases. In germline, CDR1 is SNHLY, CDR2 FYNNEI. CDR3 DNA: TGTGCCAGCAGTGAAGAAAACAGGAGCAATCAGCCCCAGCATTTT. Its translation: CASSEENRSNQPQHF.

The chain combines TRBV5-1 with TRBJ1-1; D not resolved. The CDR3 sequence is 14 residues long. Germline V gene lookup returns CDR1 SGHRS and CDR2 YFSETQ. Trimming removed 1 base at V and 8 bases at J, with 15 bases between. CDR3 sequence reads: CASSLRSPTTEAFF. CDR3 DNA sequence: TGCGCCAGCAGCTTGAGGTCACCAACGACAGAAGCTTTCTTT. Full variable domain (missing parts from reference TRBV5-1 and TRBJ1-1): KAGVTQTPRYLIKTRGQQVTLSCSPISGHRSVSWYQQTPGQGLQFLFEYFSETQRNKGNFPGRFSGRQFSNSRSEMNVSTLELGDSALYLCASSLRSPTTEAFFGQGTRLTVV.

The chain links TRBV3-1 (or the pseudogene TRBV3-2) to TRBJ1-2, with D possibly TRBD1 on 5 matching bases. Trimming left V 4 bases short and J 4 bases short, with 25 bases between. CDR1 is LGHDT, CDR2 YNNKEL, per germline (reference sequence). This CDR3 region has 18 residues. The CDR3 nucleotides read TGTGCCAGCAGCCCTCTGGATTCTGCGACAGCAGTGAGCTATGGCTACACCTTC. This sequence encodes CASSPLDSATAVSYGYTF.

The chain employs TRBV4-2 and TRBJ1-2, with a weak D call TRBD1 (6 bases). Germline-derived CDR1 and CDR2 are LGHNA and YNFKEQ. The CDR3 totals 14 residues. Trimming left V 0 bases short and J 5 bases short, with 10 bases between. The CDR3 DNA reads TGTGCCAGCAGCCAAGACAGGGGAGGGTATGGCTACACCTTC. Translation gives CASSQDRGGYGYTF.

This clone showed up just a few times. CDR3 sequence: CASRATRGSNQPQHF. Here the CDR3 DNA reads TGTGCCAGCAGGGCCACTCGGGGTAGCAATCAGCCCCAGCATTTT. The chain carries TRBV6-5 and TRBJ1-5; the D is unclear. V gave up 6 bases and J gave up 0 bases, with 12 bases separating them. The germline CDR1 and CDR2 sequences are MNHEY and SVGAGI. The CDR3 is 15 residues long.

V gene TRBV15 combines with J gene TRBJ1-6; D is ambiguous. From germline, CDR1 is LNHNV and CDR2 YYDKDF (reference sequence). The CDR3 spans 16 residues. The germline V and J ends were trimmed by 0 bases and 6 bases, with 12 bases remaining between them. The CDR3 sequence: CATSRDLADGNSPLHF. CDR3 sequence (DNA): TGTGCCACCAGCAGAGATCTAGCGGACGGTAATTCACCCCTCCACTTT.

The rearrangement links TRBV5-4 to TRBJ1-2, with D unresolved. CDR3 length: 16 residues. Germline CDR1 and CDR2: SGHNT and YYREEE (reference sequence). Deletions cut 0 bases from V and 5 bases from J, with 17 bases between. The CDR3 region has the DNA TGTGCCAGCAGCTTGGCCCAGAGGTCCGGAGGGTATGGCTACACCTTC. Its translation: CASSLAQRSGGYGYTF.

The gene calls are TRBV7-9 and TRBJ1-2; D ambiguous. Deletions cut 5 bases from V and 4 bases from J, with 11 bases between. The germline CDR1 and CDR2 sequences are SEHNR and FQNEAQ (reference sequence). This CDR3 has 13 amino acids. This chain's CDR3 is CASSPDSSYGYTF. In DNA, the CDR3 is TGTGCCAGCAGCCCTGACTCTAGCTATGGCTACACCTTC.

This chain uses TRBV20-1 with TRBJ2-1; D is possibly TRBD1 or TRBD2 (5 bases each). Trimming took off 3 bases at V and 8 bases at J, with 8 bases between the two ends. Looked up from germline, CDR1 is DFQATT and CDR2 is SNEGSKA (reference sequence). The CDR3 totals 11 residues. Here the CDR3 DNA reads TGCAGTGCTAGTGGGGGAGATGAGCAGTTCTTC. Amino acids: CSASGGDEQFF.

This clone showed up just a few times. This chain uses TRBV6-2 or TRBV6-3 with TRBJ1-1, with a possible D match to TRBD1 (5 bases). Germline lookup yields CDR1 MNHEY and CDR2 SVGEGT. This CDR3 spans 12 amino acids. V lost 0 bases and J 8 bases, leaving 7 bases between the germline ends. Here the CDR3 reads CASSYSNREAFF. In nucleotides, the CDR3 is TGTGCCAGCAGTTACTCTAACAGGGAAGCTTTCTTT.

CDR3 in DNA: TGTGCCAGCAGCTTGTCCCTAGCGAGGAACACCGGGGAGCTGTTTTTT. It encodes CASSLSLARNTGELFF. The rearrangement uses TRBV5-5 and TRBJ2-2; D possibly corresponds to TRBD2 (6 bases). Trimming pared 1 base from V and 1 base from J, leaving 11 bases between. The CDR3 is 16 amino acids. Germline-derived CDR1 and CDR2 are SGHKS and YYEKEE (reference sequence).

The chain uses TRBV4-3 and TRBJ1-5; no clear D. Germline CDR1 and CDR2: LGHNA and YSLEER. Trimming removed 0 bases at V and 6 bases at J, with 6 bases between. This CDR3 comprises 13 residues. CDR3 DNA sequence: TGCGCCAGCAGCCAAGATTACGGTCAGCCCCAGCATTTT. Amino acids: CASSQDYGQPQHF.

The V call is TRBV19, the J call TRBJ1-1, with a possible D match to TRBD1 (5 bases). Germline assignment: CDR1 LNHDA and CDR2 SQIVND (reference sequence). V lost 3 bases and J 8 bases, leaving 16 bases between the germline ends. This CDR3 region has 14 residues. The CDR3: CASSMGQSYGEAFF. In DNA form, the CDR3 reads TGTGCCAGTAGTATGGGGCAGTCCTATGGGGAAGCTTTCTTT.

The chain uses TRBV4-1 and TRBJ1-1, with TRBD1 matching 9 bases. Germline CDR1 MGHRA, CDR2 YSYEKL. The ends lost 4 bases at V and 4 bases at J; junction bases unmatched: 7. The CDR3 spans 15 residues. The CDR3 here is CASSPLGQGSTEAFF. CDR3 nucleotides: TGCGCCAGCAGCCCCTTAGGACAGGGGAGCACTGAAGCTTTCTTT.

V gene TRBV7-9 combines with J gene TRBJ2-5; TRBD2 might be the D (6 bases). The CDR3 runs to 12 residues. In germline, CDR1 is SEHNR, CDR2 FQNEAQ (reference sequence). V was clipped by 11 bases and J by 1 base, with 11 bases between them. The CDR3 spells CALSGVQETQYF. Here the CDR3 DNA reads TGTGCCCTGTCGGGGGTCCAAGAGACCCAGTACTTC. Looking up the rest from reference TRBV7-9 and TRBJ2-5 gives the full variable domain: DTGVSQNPRHKITKRGQNVTFRCDPISEHNRLYWYRQTLGQGPEFLTYFQNEAQLEKSRLLSDRFSAERPKGSFSTLEIQRTEQGDSAMYLCALSGVQETQYFGPGTRLLVL.

The chain carries TRBV6-2 or TRBV6-3 and TRBJ2-1; TRBD1 is a possible D gene (6 bases). Germline CDR1 is MNHEY and CDR2 is SVGEGT. The CDR3 runs 14 residues. V was pared by 0 bases and J by 7 bases, with 10 bases between. The CDR3 reads CASSYSQGFNEQFF. CDR3 in DNA: TGTGCCAGCAGTTACTCACAGGGTTTTAATGAGCAGTTCTTC.

The chain links TRBV5-5 to TRBJ1-2; TRBD1 agrees at 7 bases. The CDR3 is made up of 15 amino acids. The J segment lost 8 bases and the V segment lost 4 bases, leaving 14 bases of the junction unmatched. Germline V gene sequence: CDR1 SGHKS, CDR2 YYEKEE (reference sequence). CDR3 loop: CASSPAPRTGNGYTF. The CDR3 DNA reads TGTGCCAGCAGCCCAGCGCCAAGGACAGGCAACGGCTACACCTTC.

The V call is TRBV30, the J call TRBJ2-7; D perhaps matches TRBD1 (5 bases). Trimming took 1 base from V and 8 from J, leaving 15 bases between them. Per the germline V gene, CDR1 is GTSNPN and CDR2 is SVGIG (reference sequence). CDR3 size: 13 residues. The CDR3 loop reads CAWSATQGSKQYF. In nucleotides, the CDR3 is TGTGCCTGGAGTGCGACCCAGGGAAGCAAGCAGTACTTC.

Ten or more counts support this clone. The rearrangement links TRBV2 to TRBJ1-6; 7 nucleotides line up with TRBD1. The V gene's germline CDR1 is SNHLY and CDR2 FYNNEI. This CDR3 has 15 amino acids. The trim removed 2 bases at V and 9 bases at J, leaving 7 bases unmatched. CDR3 sequence: CASSEQGDRGSPLHF. In DNA form, the CDR3 reads TGTGCCAGCAGTGAACAGGGGGATCGCGGTTCACCCCTCCACTTT.

V and J are TRBV2 and TRBJ1-2, with a weak D call TRBD1 (6 bases). Germline-derived CDR1 and CDR2 are SNHLY and FYNNEI. V shed 7 bases and J shed 4 bases, with 10 bases lying between them. This CDR3 has 12 residues. CDR3: CASIQGLYGYTF. The CDR3 DNA follows: TGTGCCAGCATCCAGGGGCTCTATGGCTACACCTTC.

The V call is TRBV30, the J call TRBJ2-5; 10 nucleotides line up with TRBD2. Per germline, CDR1 GTSNPN and CDR2 SVGIG (reference sequence). V was clipped by 8 bases and J by 2 bases; unmatched bases: 8. The CDR3 is made up of 14 amino acids. The CDR3 region is CAGKLAGLQETQYF. The CDR3 DNA sequence: TGTGCCGGGAAACTAGCGGGGCTTCAAGAGACCCAGTACTTC. Supplemented by reference TRBV30 and TRBJ2-5, the full variable domain reads SQTIHQWPATLVQPVGSPLSLECTVEGTSNPNLYWYRQAAGRGLQLLFYSVGIGQISSEVPQNLSASRPQDRQFILSSKKLLLSDSGFYLCAGKLAGLQETQYFGPGTRLLVL.